The 21 T cell receptor beta chains below all came from one sample that was sequenced in a study of T cells in Graves' hyperthyroidism and ophthalmopathy. From RNA transcripts, TCR beta CDR3 regions were amplified. Carried out on the TCR CDR3, a first-round RT-PCR used the HTBI primer set. TCRdb re-called the multiplex PCR reads with MiXCR, one entry per CDR3 protein. The sample shows about 500,000 distinct CDR3 sequences, 14% of them seen only once. Sequencing was carried out using blood. These TCRs come from a woman between 18 and 29 years old with Graves' hyperthyroidism.

The chain is built from TRBV11-3 and TRBJ2-2, with TRBD2 matching over 8 bases. With 7 bases clipped from V and 7 bases from J, the junction kept 11 bases outside the gene matches. CDR1 is SGHNT, CDR2 YENEEA, per germline. This CDR3 region has 15 residues. For the CDR3, the DNA is TGTGCCAGCATCCACCCGGCGGCGGGGGGCGGGGAGCTGTTTTTT. Its translation is CASIHPAAGGGELFF. Using reference TRBV11-3 and TRBJ2-2 for the parts outside the CDR3, the full variable domain is EAGVVQSPRYKIIEKKQPVAFWCNPISGHNTLYWYLQNLGQGPELLIRYENEEAVDDSQLPKDRFSAERLKGVDSTLKIQPAELGDSAVYLCASIHPAAGGGELFFGEGSRLTVL.

There are a few counts of this clonotype. The rearrangement uses TRBV6-1 and TRBJ2-7, with 7 bases aligning to TRBD1. CDR3 length: 14 residues. CDR1 and CDR2 (germline): MNHNS, SASEGT. V shed 6 bases and J 2 bases; nucleotides not matched to a gene: 7. The CDR3 coding sequence is TGTGCCAGCAGCCTGGACAGGAGTCCCTACGAGCAGTACTTC. Translation: CASSLDRSPYEQYF.

This clonotype was counted ten times or more. The V gene is TRBV7-8, the J gene TRBJ2-5, with D perhaps being TRBD1 or TRBD2 (5 bases each). The CDR3 is made up of 16 amino acids. The V gene lost 5 bases and the J gene lost 2 bases, with 18 bases spanning the gap. From germline, CDR1 is SGHVS and CDR2 FQNEAQ. CDR3 sequence (DNA): TGTGCCAGCAGCCCCACGGGGACCTCCCTACAAGAGACCCAGTACTTC. Translating it yields CASSPTGTSLQETQYF.

The genes are TRBV18 and TRBJ1-5; D is perhaps TRBD1 (6 bases). Germline V gene data show CDR1 as KGHSH and CDR2 as LQKENI. The CDR3 spans 16 residues. V lost 0 bases and J lost 4, with 13 bases in between. CDR3 loop: CASSPPMGGQNQPQHF. Written as DNA, the CDR3 is TGTGCCAGCTCACCACCGATGGGGGGCCAAAATCAGCCCCAGCATTTT.

This clonotype was picked up many times. This rearrangement joins TRBV5-5 to TRBJ2-7, with 9 bases that match TRBD1. J was trimmed by 3 bases and V by 4 bases; bases with no gene match: 14. Germline V gene sequence: CDR1 SGHKS, CDR2 YYEKEE (reference sequence). CDR3 length: 17 amino acids. CDR3 DNA sequence: TGTGCCAGCAGCAACCCCGGGACAGGGATCAAGAGCTACGAGCAGTACGTC. It translates to CASSNPGTGIKSYEQYV.

The rearrangement joins TRBV24-1 to TRBJ1-1; 9 nucleotides align to TRBD1. Germline CDR1 reads KGHDR; CDR2 reads SFDVKD. The CDR3 covers 14 residues. Losses at the gene ends were 3 bases for V and 5 bases for J; bases not matched to a gene: 3. CDR3: CATSDRQGGTEAFF. Written as DNA, the CDR3 is TGTGCCACCAGTGATCGACAGGGGGGGACTGAAGCTTTCTTT.

The chain has TRBV30 and TRBJ2-1; D is perhaps TRBD1 (6 bases). The ends were cut back, 5 bases at V and 5 bases at J, with 13 bases in the middle. CDR1 is GTSNPN, CDR2 SVGIG, per germline (reference sequence). CDR3 length: 13 amino acids. The CDR3 region has the DNA TGTGCCTGGTTTAGACAGGCCAACAATGAGCAGTTCTTC. Its translation: CAWFRQANNEQFF. Filled out from reference TRBV30 and TRBJ2-1, the complete variable domain reads SQTIHQWPATLVQPVGSPLSLECTVEGTSNPNLYWYRQAAGRGLQLLFYSVGIGQISSEVPQNLSASRPQDRQFILSSKKLLLSDSGFYLCAWFRQANNEQFFGPGTRLTVL.

CDR3 protein: CASSPRAGSSYNSPLHF. The DNA of the CDR3 is TGTGCCAGCAGCCCCCGGGCCGGGAGCTCCTATAATTCACCCCTCCACTTT. This chain uses TRBV7-9 with TRBJ1-6; D remains unclear. Germline lookup yields CDR1 SEHNR and CDR2 FQNEAQ (reference sequence). The CDR3 is 17 residues long. Trimming left V 5 bases short and J 0 bases short, with 14 bases between.

This clonotype was counted ten times or more. In nucleotides, the CDR3 is TGTGCCTGGCACAGCAGTGGCTACACCTTC. This codes for CAWHSSGYTF. V gene TRBV30 combines with J gene TRBJ1-2; D remains unclear. The germline V gene has CDR1 GTSNPN and CDR2 SVGIG (reference sequence). This CDR3 is built from 10 residues. Trimming stripped 5 bases from V and 7 bases from J, with 8 bases between.

This chain uses TRBV20-1 with TRBJ1-1; D gene uncertain. V was shortened by 5 bases and J by 3 bases, with 16 bases between the two germline ends. CDR1 is DFQATT, CDR2 SNEGSKA, per germline (reference sequence). The CDR3 extends over 14 amino acids. The CDR3 sequence is CSASPPGLYTEAFF. The CDR3 DNA reads as TGCAGTGCTTCTCCCCCGGGCCTTTACACTGAAGCTTTCTTT.

This clonotype has at least ten counts. The V and J genes are TRBV12-3 or TRBV12-4 and TRBJ2-5; possible D gene TRBD2, 6 bases. The CDR3 is 14 amino acids. V lost 2 bases and J 2 bases, leaving 9 bases between the germline ends. The CDR3 reads CASSLSGGQETQYF. The CDR3 coding sequence is TGTGCCAGCAGTTTATCCGGGGGACAAGAGACCCAGTACTTC.

This clonotype occurred many times. The rearrangement links TRBV6-2 or TRBV6-3 to TRBJ2-1; 11 nucleotides line up with TRBD2. After removal of 7 bases from V and 8 bases from J, the junction contained 4 bases not matched to a gene. CDR1 and CDR2 (germline): MNHEY, SVGEGT. The CDR3 loop spans 13 amino acids. This CDR3 is CASKLAGEDEQFF. CDR3 in DNA: TGTGCCAGCAAACTAGCGGGAGAGGATGAGCAGTTCTTC.

The table lists this clonotype with many counts. CDR3 loop: CASTTAATIINYGYTF. The CDR3 DNA follows: TGTGCCAGTACCACGGCAGCTACGATTATTAACTATGGCTACACCTTC. The V call is TRBV19, the J call TRBJ1-2; unclear D gene. Germline lookup yields CDR1 LNHDA and CDR2 SQIVND (reference sequence). CDR3 length: 16 residues. The V end lost 7 bases, the J end lost 1 base, and 19 bases lay between the germline ends.

This clonotype occurred many times. The rearrangement uses TRBV9 and TRBJ2-7; 7 nucleotides line up with TRBD2. In germline, CDR1 is SGDLS, CDR2 YYNGEE. V lost 0 bases and J lost 6; bases outside the gene matches: 12. The CDR3 contains 16 residues. The CDR3 coding sequence is TGTGCCAGCAGCGTAGGCGTCAGGGCGGGAGATGGCGAGCAGTACTTC. It yields the protein CASSVGVRAGDGEQYF.

This clonotype was counted ten times or more. The V and J genes are TRBV2 and TRBJ1-2; D gene unclear. The CDR3 runs 11 residues. Germline lookup yields CDR1 SNHLY and CDR2 FYNNEI. The ends were cut back, 8 bases at V and 8 bases at J, with 12 bases in the middle. The CDR3 DNA reads as TGTGCCAGCCCACTACCTTACGGCTACACCTTC. The encoded protein is CASPLPYGYTF.

The chain links TRBV25-1 to TRBJ1-4; a possible D gene is TRBD1 (5 bases). The length of the CDR3 is 12 residues. The germline CDR1 and CDR2 sequences are MGHDK and SYGVNS. Trimming removed 7 bases at V and 8 bases at J, with 11 bases between. As DNA, the CDR3 is TGTGCCAGCACACAGGCCGGGGAAAAACTGTTTTTT. Translated, it gives CASTQAGEKLFF.

V gene TRBV5-6 combines with J gene TRBJ2-7; 9 nucleotides line up with TRBD1. The germline V gene encodes CDR1 SGHDT and CDR2 YYEEEE. The CDR3 consists of 15 residues. V was pared by 4 bases and J by 4 bases, with 9 bases of the junction left unmatched. In DNA form, the CDR3 reads TGTGCCAGCAGCCGCTGGGGACAGGGCATATACGAGCAGTACTTC. Translation gives CASSRWGQGIYEQYF.

In its sample, this clonotype was seen many times. The chain couples TRBV10-3 to TRBJ2-7; 10 bases line up with TRBD2. Germline V CDR1 and CDR2: ENHRY, SYGVKD. With 3 bases clipped from V and 2 bases from J, the junction kept 7 bases outside the gene matches. This CDR3 spans 16 amino acids. CDR3 sequence reads: CAISDTPSGSTYEQYF. The CDR3 coding sequence is TGTGCCATCAGTGACACCCCTAGCGGGAGTACCTACGAGCAGTACTTC.

This rearrangement joins TRBV19 to TRBJ1-2; the D is unclear. Germline CDR1 reads LNHDA; CDR2 reads SQIVND (reference sequence). V lost 5 bases and J 4 bases, leaving 20 bases between the germline ends. This CDR3 region has 16 residues. CDR3: CASSLKTAWQIYGYTF. CDR3 coding DNA: TGTGCCAGTAGTTTAAAGACTGCGTGGCAGATCTATGGCTACACCTTC. Full variable domain (rest looked up from reference TRBV19 and TRBJ1-2): DGGITQSPKYLFRKEGQNVTLSCEQNLNHDAMYWYRQDPGQGLRLIYYSQIVNDFQKGDIAEGYSVSREKKESFPLTVTSAQKNPTAFYLCASSLKTAWQIYGYTFGSGTRLTVV.

This clonotype was detected only a few times. The gene calls are TRBV7-2 and TRBJ2-7; 9 bases are shared with TRBD2. V gave up 1 base and J gave up 1 base; unmatched junction bases: 2. The CDR3 has 15 amino acids. Germline V gene lookup returns CDR1 SGHTA and CDR2 FQGNSA. CDR3 in amino acids: CASSLVAGGSYEQYF. DNA of the CDR3: TGTGCCAGCAGCTTAGTCGCGGGGGGGTCCTACGAGCAGTACTTC.

The rearrangement uses TRBV4-1 and TRBJ2-1; the match to TRBD2 covers 11 bases. Germline V gives CDR1 MGHRA, CDR2 YSYEKL. The length of the CDR3 is 18 residues. Losses at the gene ends were 2 bases for V and 7 bases for J; bases not matched to a gene: 13. CDR3 protein: CASSQTRTSGLRGNEQFF. The CDR3 bases are TGCGCCAGCAGCCAAACCAGGACTAGCGGGTTGAGGGGGAATGAGCAGTTCTTC.